This TCR beta chain was recovered during a study of CD8+ T cells in alopecia areata. Documented treatment: oral pan-JAK inhibitor, 5-10 mg twice daily. Researchers picked out CD4+ and CD8+ T cells from PBMCs by sorting. The germline CDR1 and CDR2 sequences are SGHRS and YFSETQ. The V and J ends lost 3 bases and 7 bases, in that order; junction bases with no gene match: 4. The CDR3 contains 15 residues. Reverse transcribed after extraction, RNA yielded cDNA as the sequencing template. Data came from immunoSEQ multiplex PCR; TCRdb stores just in-frame clones and leaves some out. The repertoire consists of 100,000 to 150,000 clones, with under 65% occurring once and the leading ten covering around 5.7%.

The chain recombines TRBV5-1 with TRBJ1-6; TRBD1 matches 10 bases. The specimen was CD4+ T cells sorted from blood, collected at week 4, from a patient treated with tofacitinib. This TCR was recovered from a human donor with alopecia areata. The CDR3 spells CASSSQGQGNSPLHF. The CDR3 DNA reads TGCGCCAGCAGCTCACAGGGACAGGGGAATTCACCCCTCCACTTT.